Included here is one T cell receptor beta chain sequence, with context. The data were taken from a study of blood T cell repertoires in COVID-19. Overall study context: Specimens from acute and convalescent COVID-19 originated in the United States, Italy and Spain. In each case, the material was cDNA or gDNA derived from T cells, B-cell-depleted T cells, or PBMCs.

The CDR3 length is 14 residues. Germline-derived CDR1 and CDR2 are SGHKS and YYEKEE (reference sequence). V dropped 0 bases and J dropped 4 bases, with 10 bases sitting between them. Original handling: Reference gene primer amplification gave estimated nucleated cell counts. The repertoire was sequenced with immunoSEQ multiplex PCR; TCRdb's copy has only in-frame clones and lacks some. That table furnishes V, J and clone size, whereas the DNA furnished D and trimming. This table holds 250,000 to 300,000 clones, roughly 90% found once. The J gene is TRBJ1-1, the V gene TRBV5-5, with a possible D match to TRBD1 (5 bases). The source material was peripheral blood. The sequence was collected from a man aged 50-59 years with acute or convalescent COVID-19. CDR3 region: CASSLADGGTEAFF. The CDR3 coding sequence is TGTGCCAGCAGCTTGGCCGACGGGGGCACTGAAGCTTTCTTT.